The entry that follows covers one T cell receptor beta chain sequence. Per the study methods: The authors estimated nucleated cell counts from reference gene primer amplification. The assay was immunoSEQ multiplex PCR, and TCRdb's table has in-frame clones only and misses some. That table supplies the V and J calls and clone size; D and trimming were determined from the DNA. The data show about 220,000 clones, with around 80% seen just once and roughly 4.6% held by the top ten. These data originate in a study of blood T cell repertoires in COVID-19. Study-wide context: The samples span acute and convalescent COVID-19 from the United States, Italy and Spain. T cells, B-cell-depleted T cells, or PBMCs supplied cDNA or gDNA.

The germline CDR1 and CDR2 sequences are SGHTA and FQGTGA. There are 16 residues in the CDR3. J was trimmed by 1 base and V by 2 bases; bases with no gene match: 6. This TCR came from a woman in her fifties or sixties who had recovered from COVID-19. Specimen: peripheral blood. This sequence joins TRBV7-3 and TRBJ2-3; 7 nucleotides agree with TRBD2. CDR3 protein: CASSLWPSGRTDTQYF. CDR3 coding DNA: TGTGCCAGCAGCTTATGGCCTAGCGGACGCACAGATACGCAGTATTTT. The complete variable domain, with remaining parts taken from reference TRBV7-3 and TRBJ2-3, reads GAGVSQTPSNKVTEKGKYVELRCDPISGHTALYWYRQSLGQGPEFLIYFQGTGAADDSGLPNDRFFAVRPEGSVSTLKIQRTERGDSAVYLCASSLWPSGRTDTQYFGPGTRLTVL.